This record concerns one TCR beta chain sequence. The data were obtained in a study of control samples from healthy donors and cancer patients. In germline, CDR1 is MDHEN, CDR2 SYDVKM. The CDR3 extends over 17 amino acids. V was pared by 1 base and J by 4 bases, with 17 bases between. TCRdb's table, derived via immunoSEQ multiplex PCR, lists solely in-frame clones and lacks some. Among approximately 40,000 clones listed, 70% were seen once. This clonotype was sampled from a male donor with melanoma. This chain connects TRBV28 to TRBJ1-5, with D unclear. Material: formalin-fixed, paraffin-embedded tissue. The CDR3 DNA follows: TGTGCCAGCAGTTTATATGCCCGGGCAACGTCAAATCAGCCCCAGCATTTT. Protein sequence: CASSLYARATSNQPQHF.